This TCR beta chain was sequenced during a study of molecular identifiers for immune sequencing clone quantification. As to this clonotype: Its antigen is unknown. Since a much larger clone is just one base distant, this may be a read error.

TCRdb used MiXCR to reprocess the PCR reads, holding one entry per CDR3 protein. The sample holds a few hundred thousand distinct CDR3 sequences; roughly a quarter are singletons and the top ten take 0.65% to 0.75%. In the sort, naive CD8 T cells were defined as CD8+CD4-CCR7+CD45RA+. The CDR3 loop spans 15 amino acids. From germline, CDR1 is DFQATT and CDR2 SNEGSKA (reference sequence). Notes on the study in general: Underestimation of highly expanded clone sizes could arise where identical TCR molecules share a barcode. Over 99% of CMV-specific effector molecules, but under 1% of naive ones, were in clones above 20 copies.

This clonotype was obtained from a human donor in good health. Some libraries in this study had Jurkat cell RNA spiked in. Sequences were obtained from naive CD8+ T cells from blood, with Jurkat cell RNA spiked in. Specified subset: FACS-sorted CD8+CD4-CCR7+CD45RA+ naive T cells. The V and J genes are TRBV20-1 and TRBJ2-4; D not certain. The chain's CDR3 is CSGMVQTVAKDIQYF. The CDR3 bases are TGCAGTGGGATGGTCCAGACGGTAGCCAAAGACATTCAGTACTTC.